This TCR beta chain was sequenced in a study of T cells after yellow fever vaccination (dated by TCRdb to about 2019). General notes on the study: The SMART-Seq v4 Ultra Low Input RNA kit was used to prepare libraries from fractions with low cell numbers. To follow T-cell clones before and after both primary and booster YFV17D yellow fever vaccination, bulk TCR alpha and beta repertoires underwent longitudinal sequencing. Two healthy male donors, one aged 18 to 30 and one aged 30 to 39 years, were included in the cohort. Bulk PBMC replicates and cell subsets were isolated from blood drawn at multiple timepoints before and after both primary and secondary immunization.

The treatment or condition label, as the study defines it: live attenuated yellow fever vaccine strain. PBMCs were isolated from peripheral blood using a standard Ficoll-Paque protocol. Dynabeads CD4 and CD8 positive selection kits were used to isolate CD4 and CD8 T-cell fractions. TriZol was used to extract RNA from bulk PBMCs, from CD4 and CD8 fractions, and from dextramer-positive and dextramer-negative fractions. Sequencing used an Illumina NovaSeq 6000. TCR cDNA was synthesized by 5'RACE template switching, which introduced a universal primer site and unique molecular identifiers. Priming for cDNA synthesis came from both the TCR alpha and TCR beta constant segments. Libraries were amplified in two PCR steps, with sample barcodes and sequencing adapters added in the second step. Libraries were sequenced on Illumina HiSeq 2500 (2x100 bp) or NovaSeq (2x150 bp). The authors' analysis ran thus. MIGEC handled demultiplexing of reads and collapsing into UMI consensus sequences, while MiXCR performed V(D)J alignment. Vaccine-responding clonotypes were identified with edgeR using replicate PBMC samples, with FDR below 0.01 and a log2 fold change above 5 up to day 15 being required. Bulk clonotypes were assigned CD4 or CD8 identity according to which sequenced CD4 or CD8 repertoire held them at higher abundance. The raw public data were reprocessed by TCRdb itself: fastp quality trimming at Q25, MiXCR clonotype calling, in-frame beta chains only. Every CDR3 protein is listed once, alongside the most common genes and DNA of its rows. None of the V and J calls come from the authors' own analysis; TCRdb made them. This sample is represented by about 340,000 distinct CDR3 sequences; approximately 13% of them were singletons. The ten biggest clones cover roughly 3% of the sample.

From its cysteine to its phenylalanine, the CDR3 spans 15 amino acids. The retained sequence is limited to the CDR3, 45 bases, with the frame set at the first base. CDR1 and CDR2 are drawn from the germline V gene: SGHRS, YFSETQ. V is reduced by 2 bases and J by 6 bases, leaving a spacing of 15 bases between them. This clonotype appeared a few times. This clone's antigen is unknown. The input lacks base qualities; no much larger clone sits a single base away. The paper as a whole reports these results and caveats: FACS-sorted repertoires could contain abundant contaminating clonotypes from the bulk population, so computational filtering was required. A small fraction of clonotypes appeared in both the CD4 and CD8 compartments, likely as a result of convergent recombination. Most clones expanded after primary vaccination (around 96% of CD4 and roughly 91% of CD8) were re-detected after the booster, suggesting that broad memory maintenance occurred. Compared with the primary T-cell response, the secondary T-cell response was weaker but faster, peaking on day 5 rather than day 15. Because the study included only two donors, the extent to which the findings can be generalized is limited.

The sequence came from a young man who received the YFV17D yellow fever vaccine. Sequences were derived from CD4+ T cells sorted from PBMCs, sampled 15 days after the yellow fever booster vaccination. The sequence links TRBV5-1 to TRBJ1-5; the D gene is unclear. The CDR3 protein sequence reads: CASSLSGIPGQPQHF. The DNA is TGCGCCAGCAGCTTAAGTGGGATTCCCGGTCAGCCCCAGCATTTT. Reference TRBV5-1 and TRBJ1-5 genes cover what lies past the CDR3, so the full variable domain is KAGVTQTPRYLIKTRGQQVTLSCSPISGHRSVSWYQQTPGQGLQFLFEYFSETQRNKGNFPGRFSGRQFSNSRSEMNVSTLELGDSALYLCASSLSGIPGQPQHFGDGTRLSIL.